Following are 14 T cell receptor beta chains from one sample sequenced in a study of T-cell reconstitution after alpha-beta-depleted transplantation in children. For TCRbeta, the library was prepared with unique molecular identifiers. MiXCR, applied by TCRdb to the PCR reads, yields one record per CDR3 protein. Of hundreds of thousands of distinct CDR3 sequences listed, 16% are singletons. The specimen comprised PBMCs from the stem cell graft donor, sampled from the stem cell graft. The receptors come from a human donor who donated a stem cell graft to a child with acute myeloid leukemia.

This clonotype occurred many times. The CDR3 sequence is CASSHQRGETQYF. Here the CDR3 DNA reads TGTGCCAGCAGCCACCAAAGGGGTGAGACCCAGTACTTC. The chain carries TRBV7-2 and TRBJ2-5; the D gene is possibly TRBD1 (5 bases). Trimming took 5 bases from V and 5 from J, leaving 12 bases between them. The CDR3 is made up of 13 amino acids. Germline assignment: CDR1 SGHTA and CDR2 FQGNSA.

This chain joins TRBV4-2 and TRBJ1-6; D not certain. In germline, CDR1 is LGHNA, CDR2 YNFKEQ. The CDR3 has 16 amino acids. V was cut by 0 bases and J by 0 bases, with 6 bases left in between. Here the CDR3 reads CASSQEISSYNSPLHF. The CDR3 DNA is TGTGCCAGCAGCCAAGAGATTAGCTCCTATAATTCACCCCTCCACTTT.

This clonotype was seen repeatedly, ten times or more. The CDR3 DNA is TGTGCCAGCAGTGGTACGCGTGAGACCTACGAGCAGTACTTC. Protein product: CASSGTRETYEQYF. The V and J genes are TRBV12-3 or TRBV12-4 and TRBJ2-7; D is unresolved. Trimming cost V 5 bases and J 2 bases, with 13 bases left between them. This CDR3 is built from 14 residues.

The sample holds one count of this clonotype. The J gene is TRBJ2-6, the V gene TRBV6-2 or TRBV6-3; 8 bases fit TRBD1. The CDR3 sequence is 17 residues long. Germline CDR1 reads MNHEY; CDR2 reads SVGEGT. V gave up 2 bases and J gave up 0 bases; unmatched junction bases: 3. The chain's CDR3 is CASSYDRGDSGANVLTF. As DNA, the CDR3 is TGTGCCAGCAGTTACGACAGGGGTGACTCTGGGGCCAACGTCCTGACTTTC.

The gene calls are TRBV20-1 and TRBJ2-1; TRBD2 aligns across 10 bases. The CDR3 extends over 17 amino acids. The trim removed 4 bases at V and 4 bases at J, leaving 13 bases unmatched. Germline CDR1 is DFQATT and CDR2 is SNEGSKA (reference sequence). CDR3 nucleotides: TGCAGTGCTACCCCCGTTACTAGCGGGGCAGATTACAATGAGCAGTTCTTC. It codes for CSATPVTSGADYNEQFF.

The chain carries TRBV11-1 and TRBJ2-1; tentative D call: TRBD2 (7 bases). V lost 7 bases and J 0 bases, leaving 19 bases between the germline ends. CDR3 length: 17 amino acids. Germline CDR1 and CDR2: SGHAT and FQDESV (reference sequence). The CDR3 bases are TGTGCCAGCAACCGGAGGGGGGGCCTTAGCTCCTACAATGAGCAGTTCTTC. Its protein product is CASNRRGGLSSYNEQFF.

This clonotype was recorded a few times. The junction differs from germline at one of its ends, possibly a read error. V usage is TRBV7-9 and J usage is TRBJ1-1; 8 positions match TRBD1. CDR3 size: 14 residues. Germline V gene sequence: CDR1 SEHNR, CDR2 FQNEAQ (reference sequence). The CDR3 DNA follows: TGTGCCAGCAGCTTAGTAGAGGGGGGACAGGACTCTCCCTTT. It codes for CASSLVEGGQDSPF.

This clonotype was observed a handful of times. The chain couples TRBV7-2 to TRBJ1-2, with D perhaps matching TRBD1 (6 bases). V was cut by 4 bases and J by 13 bases, with 13 bases left in between. Germline CDR1 and CDR2: SGHTA and FQGNSA. The CDR3 totals 11 residues. The CDR3 loop is CASSSDRLPTF. CDR3 in DNA: TGTGCCAGCAGCTCCGACAGGCTGCCCACCTTC.

This clonotype came up a few times. DNA for the CDR3: TGTGCCAGCGTAGGCCGGCCGAATGAGCAGTTCTTC. Translation gives CASVGRPNEQFF. The chain is built from TRBV28 and TRBJ2-1; D not resolved. This CDR3 is 12 amino acids long. Between the trimmed V and J ends, which lost 8 bases and 7 bases, there was a span of 12 bases. Germline assignment: CDR1 MDHEN and CDR2 SYDVKM. Together with reference TRBV28 and TRBJ2-1, the CDR3 gives the full variable domain: DVKVTQSSRYLVKRTGEKVFLECVQDMDHENMFWYRQDPGLGLRLIYFSYDVKMKEKGDIPEGYSVSREKKERFSLILESASTNQTSMYLCASVGRPNEQFFGPGTRLTVL.

J is TRBJ2-7 and V is TRBV30; D unresolved. CDR1 GTSNPN and CDR2 SVGIG come from the germline V gene (reference sequence). V was cut by 3 bases and J by 9 bases, with 15 bases left in between. The CDR3 is made up of 12 amino acids. CDR3 protein: CAWSFGPAGQYF. The CDR3 DNA follows: TGTGCCTGGAGCTTTGGACCCGCAGGGCAGTACTTC.

A remark on this clonotype: A much larger clone is a single base away; this may be a read error. This rearrangement joins TRBV5-1 to TRBJ1-1; D not resolved. This CDR3 is built from 14 residues. Per the germline V gene, CDR1 is SGHRS and CDR2 is YFSETQ. The CDR3 region has the DNA TGCGCCAGCAGCTCCTTTGACAAGAACACTGAAGCTTCCTTT. Its translation is CASSSFDKNTEASF.

This sequence joins TRBV7-2 and TRBJ2-2; D perhaps matches TRBD1 (5 bases). V lost 5 bases to trimming and J lost 4 bases, with 14 bases between them. Germline loops: CDR1 SGHTA, CDR2 FQGNSA. This CDR3 region has 15 residues. The CDR3: CASSVTTEPTGELFF. For the CDR3, the DNA is TGTGCCAGCAGCGTCACGACAGAACCCACCGGGGAGCTGTTTTTT.

This clonotype showed up many times. The gene calls are TRBV6-1 and TRBJ1-1; no definite D call. Trimming took off 6 bases at V and 0 bases at J, with 11 bases between the two ends. CDR3 size: 14 residues. Per germline, CDR1 MNHNS and CDR2 SASEGT. CDR3 nucleotide sequence: TGTGCCAGCAGACTTTACGGGGTGAACACTGAAGCTTTCTTT. It codes for CASRLYGVNTEAFF.

Turning to this clonotype: A junction boundary mismatches the germline segment, possibly from a read error. V usage is TRBV7-9 and J usage is TRBJ1-2; possible D gene TRBD1, 5 bases. The CDR3 consists of 17 residues. Germline V gives CDR1 SEHNR, CDR2 FQNEAQ (reference sequence). CDR3 in DNA: TGTGCCACCAGCTTAATTATAGGTGGCGGGGCCCGGAGTGGCTACACCTTC. Translation: CATSLIIGGGARSGYTF.